This TCR beta chain was observed in a study of blood T cell repertoires in COVID-19. The CDR3 has 13 residues. The germline gives CDR1 MRHNA, CDR2 SNTAGT. Trimming left V 6 bases short and J 0 bases short, with 6 bases between. Sequencing used immunoSEQ multiplex PCR; TCRdb keeps in-frame clones, though not all of them. The table includes fewer than 35,000 clones, 75% to 90% detected once. Material: peripheral blood. The chain uses TRBV6-4 and TRBJ1-5, with D uncertain. The source is a woman of 80 years or more with active or convalescent COVID-19. The CDR3 sequence: CASSQNSNQPQHF. The CDR3 DNA follows: TGTGCCAGCAGCCAGAATAGCAATCAGCCCCAGCATTTT.